Shown below are 23 T cell receptor beta chains from a single sample sequenced in a study of control samples from healthy donors and cancer patients (dated by TCRdb to 2019 to 2021). Library construction relied on the immunoSEQ multiplex PCR assay. TCRdb took this table from immuneACCESS and kept in-frame rearrangements with V and J called. Such tables lack part of the clones; where checked against another copy, unresolved V genes explain under half of the gap, and the rest is unexplained. Present in this sample are roughly 88,000 clones, just over 90% of which were seen just once. Over 8% of the sample is taken by the ten largest. The specimen sequenced was blood. The receptors were gathered from a man aged 18 to 35 in good health.

This chain connects TRBV29-1 to TRBJ2-2, with D unresolved. The CDR3 spans 10 residues. CDR1 and CDR2 from the germline V gene are SQVTM and ANQGSEA. Between the trimmed V and J ends, which lost 5 bases and 4 bases, there was a span of 2 bases. The CDR3 protein is CSVLTGELFF. CDR3 coding DNA: TGCAGCGTTCTCACCGGGGAGCTGTTTTTT.

The chain uses TRBV2 and TRBJ1-1; a weak D match, TRBD1 (5 bases). Trimming pared 3 bases from V and 7 bases from J, leaving 21 bases between. The germline CDR1 and CDR2 sequences are SNHLY and FYNNEI. The CDR3 covers 16 residues. The CDR3 DNA follows: TGTGCCAGCAGTGACGTCGGGCAGGGTTTGAAGGGTGAAGCTTTCTTT. The encoded protein is CASSDVGQGLKGEAFF.

The chain links TRBV23-1 to TRBJ1-3, with 7 bases lining up with TRBD1. TRBV23-1 is marked as an open reading frame, function uncertain. Trimming cost V 3 bases and J 5 bases; bases outside gene matches: 13. CDR3 length: 17 amino acids. Written as DNA, the CDR3 is TGCGCCAGCAGTCATCACGATTCGACAGGGTGTAGAAACACCATATATTTT. This gives the protein CASSHHDSTGCRNTIYF.

This chain uses TRBV30 with TRBJ2-4, with TRBD1 matching over 8 bases. Germline assignment: CDR1 GTSNPN and CDR2 SVGIG (reference sequence). After removal of 4 bases from V and 8 bases from J, the junction contained 10 bases not matched to a gene. The CDR3 covers 14 residues. The CDR3 DNA follows: TGTGCCTGGAAGGAACAGGGGGAAGAGGACATTCAGTACTTC. It codes for CAWKEQGEEDIQYF.

This clone was detected once. The chain carries TRBV2 and TRBJ1-4; 10 bases are shared with TRBD1. This CDR3 spans 16 amino acids. With V trimmed by 8 bases and J by 8 bases, 14 bases remained unmatched. Germline CDR1 and CDR2: SNHLY and FYNNEI. The CDR3 DNA sequence: TGTGCCAGCGTCGAGGCTCTAGACAGGGGGCGCGAAAAACTGTTTTTT. Protein product: CASVEALDRGREKLFF.

The chain employs TRBV10-1 and TRBJ1-2; a weak D match, TRBD1 (5 bases). Per germline, CDR1 WNHNN and CDR2 SYGVQD (reference sequence). V was clipped by 0 bases and J by 8 bases, with 10 bases between them. This CDR3 contains 13 residues. The CDR3 here is CASSESGVGGYTF. The CDR3 DNA sequence: TGCGCCAGCAGTGAGTCGGGGGTAGGCGGCTACACCTTC.

The chain combines TRBV29-1 with TRBJ2-2; TRBD1 aligns across 8 bases. The CDR3 is 14 amino acids. Germline-derived CDR1 and CDR2 are SQVTM and ANQGSEA. V trimming: 3 bases; J trimming: 6 bases; junction bases outside the gene matches: 6. CDR3 amino acids: CSVELGQGAGELFF. The CDR3 nucleotides read TGCAGCGTTGAGCTTGGACAGGGTGCCGGGGAGCTGTTTTTT.

Remarks on this clone: The same CDR3 also results from other DNA sequences found in this sample. The chain employs TRBV27 and TRBJ1-1; TRBD1 agrees at 7 bases. Germline-derived CDR1 and CDR2 are MNHEY and SMNVEV (reference sequence). The CDR3 length is 14 residues. Trimming removed 6 bases from V and 1 base from J; junction bases left unmatched: 5. The CDR3 loop is CASSPGTANTEAFF. The CDR3 DNA sequence: TGTGCCAGCAGCCCGGGGACAGCGAACACTGAAGCTTTCTTT.

This sequence joins TRBV5-6 and TRBJ2-3; D ambiguous. CDR3 length: 13 amino acids. The V end was cut by 0 bases, the J end by 2 bases, with 4 bases between. Germline CDR1 reads SGHDT; CDR2 reads YYEEEE. CDR3 sequence reads: CASSLEATDTQYF. CDR3 coding DNA: TGTGCCAGCAGCTTGGAGGCCACAGATACGCAGTATTTT. Looking up the rest from reference TRBV5-6 and TRBJ2-3 gives the full variable domain: DAGVTQSPTHLIKTRGQQVTLRCSPKSGHDTVSWYQQALGQGPQFIFQYYEEEERQRGNFPDRFSGHQFPNYSSELNVNALLLGDSALYLCASSLEATDTQYFGPGTRLTVL.

V and J are TRBV30 and TRBJ2-7, with 10 bases that match TRBD2. This CDR3 spans 14 amino acids. Germline V gives CDR1 GTSNPN, CDR2 SVGIG (reference sequence). The V gene end was trimmed by 3 bases and the J gene end by 2 bases; junction bases not matched to a gene: 4. CDR3 nucleotides: TGTGCCTGGAGAGCGGGGGGGCCGACCTACGAGCAGTACTTC. It translates to CAWRAGGPTYEQYF. The variable domain in full, with the rest retrieved from reference TRBV30 and TRBJ2-7, is SQTIHQWPATLVQPVGSPLSLECTVEGTSNPNLYWYRQAAGRGLQLLFYSVGIGQISSEVPQNLSASRPQDRQFILSSKKLLLSDSGFYLCAWRAGGPTYEQYFGPGTRLTVT.

This CDR3 is CASSELGEGTQYF. In DNA form, the CDR3 reads TGTGCCAGCAGTGAGTTAGGGGAGGGGACCCAGTACTTC. V and J are TRBV2 and TRBJ2-5, with TRBD2 identical over 7 bases. V dropped 3 bases and J dropped 7; count of bases not matched to a gene: 5. Germline CDR1 is SNHLY and CDR2 is FYNNEI. The CDR3 has 13 residues.

This clone occurred once. V usage is TRBV11-2 and J usage is TRBJ1-1; D may be TRBD1 (5 bases). CDR3 size: 14 residues. CDR1 and CDR2 from the germline V gene are SGHAT and FQNNGV. V dropped 5 bases and J dropped 10 bases, with 20 bases sitting between them. The CDR3 protein is CASSTTGASPGAFF. CDR3 nucleotides: TGTGCCAGCAGCACTACAGGTGCCTCTCCGGGAGCTTTCTTT.

The rearrangement links TRBV5-1 to TRBJ1-1; 9 nucleotides align to TRBD1. The CDR3 is made up of 11 amino acids. Germline-derived CDR1 and CDR2 are SGHRS and YFSETQ. J was trimmed by 12 bases and V by 9 bases; bases with no gene match: 9. This chain's CDR3 is CANTRDRASFF. Here the CDR3 DNA reads TGCGCCAATACCCGGGACAGGGCGTCTTTCTTT.

The chain combines TRBV9 with TRBJ1-2; D call uncertain. The CDR3 consists of 12 residues. V was cut by 2 bases and J by 6 bases, with 8 bases left in between. Germline V CDR1 and CDR2: SGDLS, YYNGEE. The CDR3 region is CASSVHLDGYTF. CDR3 DNA: TGTGCCAGCAGCGTTCACCTGGATGGCTACACCTTC.

J is TRBJ2-7 and V is TRBV27; D not resolved. The germline V and J ends were trimmed by 8 bases and 4 bases, with 12 bases remaining between them. Germline CDR1 MNHEY, CDR2 SMNVEV (reference sequence). This CDR3 contains 12 residues. The CDR3 region is CASHNTDYEQYF. The DNA of the CDR3 is TGTGCCAGCCACAATACAGATTACGAGCAGTACTTC.

The chain has TRBV5-1 and TRBJ1-1; D is ambiguous. V shed 3 bases and J shed 1 base, with 16 bases lying between them. CDR1 and CDR2 (germline): SGHRS, YFSETQ. CDR3 length: 16 residues. CDR3: CASSSNTGIENTEAFF. The CDR3 region has the DNA TGCGCCAGCAGCTCCAATACCGGGATAGAGAACACTGAAGCTTTCTTT.

This clone came up once. J is TRBJ1-1 and V is TRBV30; TRBD1 might be the D (6 bases). This CDR3 has 12 residues. Germline assignment: CDR1 GTSNPN and CDR2 SVGIG (reference sequence). V was clipped by 5 bases and J by 4 bases, with 11 bases between them. The chain's CDR3 is CAWAPGATEAFF. The CDR3 nucleotides are TGTGCCTGGGCTCCAGGGGCCACTGAAGCTTTCTTT.

The rearrangement links TRBV7-3 to TRBJ2-3; 10 nucleotides agree with TRBD2. The length of the CDR3 is 16 residues. Trimming removed 5 bases from V and 7 bases from J; junction bases left unmatched: 12. The germline V gene encodes CDR1 SGHTA and CDR2 FQGTGA. In DNA, the CDR3 is TGTGCCAGCAGCCCTGTCCAGCGGGAGGGGGAGCATACGCAGTATTTT. This sequence encodes CASSPVQREGEHTQYF.

This clone has only one observation. The chain carries TRBV4-1 and TRBJ1-1; D is uncertain. The CDR3 runs to 13 residues. CDR1 is MGHRA and CDR2 is YSYEKL in the germline V gene. The V gene lost 1 base and the J gene lost 10 bases, with 13 bases spanning the gap. CDR3 sequence: CASSQGTLFGAFF. The CDR3 nucleotides are TGCGCCAGCAGCCAAGGGACGCTGTTTGGAGCTTTCTTT.

The chain has TRBV6-2 or TRBV6-3 and TRBJ2-7; 11 bases align to TRBD1. The germline gives CDR1 MNHEY, CDR2 SVGEGT. This CDR3 is built from 19 residues. The ends lost 2 bases at V and 1 base at J; junction bases unmatched: 13. CDR3 DNA: TGTGCCAGCAGTTACCGGAGGGGACAGGGGGAAAGGGAGTCCTACGAGCAGTACTTC. The encoded protein is CASSYRRGQGERESYEQYF.

The chain recombines TRBV2 with TRBJ2-3, with D possibly matching TRBD2 (5 bases). V was trimmed by 10 bases and J by 3 bases, leaving 17 bases between them. Germline CDR1 and CDR2: SNHLY and FYNNEI. This CDR3 region has 14 residues. CDR3 in amino acids: CAIPGITRTDTQYF. The CDR3 bases are TGTGCCATCCCGGGGATAACGCGTACAGATACGCAGTATTTT.

This clone was detected once. The chain employs TRBV4-1 and TRBJ2-7, with a tentative D call TRBD1 (6 bases). The CDR3 consists of 14 residues. V gave up 2 bases and J gave up 6 bases, with 14 bases separating them. Germline V lookup: CDR1 MGHRA, CDR2 YSYEKL. In nucleotides, the CDR3 is TGCGCCAGCAGCCAAAGTACTTCAGGGGTCGAGCAGTACTTC. Residues: CASSQSTSGVEQYF.

Only one count was recorded for this clone. The rearrangement links TRBV4-1 to TRBJ2-3; no clear D gene. Trimming took off 0 bases at V and 1 base at J, with 8 bases between the two ends. The CDR3 length is 15 residues. Germline V gene sequence: CDR1 MGHRA, CDR2 YSYEKL. The CDR3 spells CASSQDLRRTDTQYF. In DNA, the CDR3 is TGCGCCAGCAGCCAAGATCTACGGCGCACAGATACGCAGTATTTT.